These 15 T cell receptor beta chains were sequenced from one sample in a study of control samples from healthy donors and cancer patients. The table came from immunoSEQ multiplex PCR; TCRdb's copy has only in-frame clones and leaves some out. The sample gives about 160,000 clones, 92% of which show up once; roughly 0.7% is in the top ten. The specimen sequenced was blood. The source of these receptors is a woman between 25 and 40 years old in good health.

This clone was seen a single time. The rearrangement uses TRBV15 and TRBJ2-7; D is unclear. The CDR3 loop spans 18 amino acids. Trimming removed 0 bases from V and 2 bases from J, with 20 bases in between. The V gene's germline CDR1 is LNHNV and CDR2 YYDKDF (reference sequence). As DNA, the CDR3 is TGTGCCACCAGCAGAGATTGGATGTCGACGGGCGCAACCTACGAGCAGTACTTC. Amino acid sequence: CATSRDWMSTGATYEQYF. The variable domain in full, with the rest retrieved from reference TRBV15 and TRBJ2-7, is DAMVIQNPRYQVTQFGKPVTLSCSQTLNHNVMYWYQQKSSQAPKLLFHYYDKDFNNEADTPDNFQSRRPNTSFCFLDIRSPGLGDTAMYLCATSRDWMSTGATYEQYFGPGTRLTVT.

In this sample, this clone turned up a few times. This chain links TRBV28 with TRBJ2-7; 8 bases match TRBD2. The CDR3 extends over 16 amino acids. Germline CDR1 and CDR2: MDHEN and SYDVKM. Unmatched junction bases numbered 13, after V lost 3 bases and J lost 6 bases. The CDR3 region has the DNA TGTGCCAGCAGTTTTTCCGGGAGGGAGGGGGGCGGCGAGCAGTACTTC. It encodes CASSFSGREGGGEQYF.

CDR3 loop: CASGASRWSGELFF. The CDR3 DNA is TGTGCCAGCGGGGCCTCCCGTTGGTCCGGGGAGCTGTTTTTT. This chain connects TRBV6-5 to TRBJ2-2; perhaps TRBD1 as D (5 bases). The CDR3 loop spans 14 amino acids. Germline CDR1 and CDR2: MNHEY and SVGAGI. The ends were cut back, 8 bases at V and 6 bases at J, with 16 bases in the middle.

The genes are TRBV10-1 and TRBJ1-5; D call uncertain. V was cut by 3 bases and J by 4 bases, with 7 bases left in between. In germline, CDR1 is WNHNN, CDR2 SYGVQD (reference sequence). This CDR3 has 13 residues. CDR3: CASSEQRNQPQHF. CDR3 DNA: TGCGCCAGCAGTGAACAAAGGAATCAGCCCCAGCATTTT.

V and J are TRBV19 and TRBJ2-1; no reliable D call. The CDR3 extends over 13 amino acids. V lost 10 bases and J lost 4, with 14 bases in between. The germline V gene has CDR1 LNHDA and CDR2 SQIVND (reference sequence). The CDR3 sequence: CATLALGYNEQFF. The CDR3 nucleotides read TGTGCCACCCTCGCCCTAGGTTACAATGAGCAGTTCTTC.

This chain links TRBV24-1 with TRBJ1-3; TRBD1 matches 7 bases. Looked up from germline, CDR1 is KGHDR and CDR2 is SFDVKD. The CDR3 consists of 15 residues. Trimming cost V 3 bases and J 4 bases; bases outside gene matches: 5. The CDR3: CATSDPRGPGNTIYF. In DNA form, the CDR3 reads TGTGCCACCAGTGATCCAAGGGGGCCCGGAAACACCATATATTTT.

This rearrangement joins TRBV27 to TRBJ2-1, with D unresolved. Per the germline V gene, CDR1 is MNHEY and CDR2 is SMNVEV (reference sequence). There are 14 residues in the CDR3. Trimming pared 1 base from V and 6 bases from J, leaving 10 bases between. DNA for the CDR3: TGTGCCAGCAGTTTATTCGATCCGAGCAATGAGCAGTTCTTC. Translated: CASSLFDPSNEQFF.

This clone is a singleton in its sample. The rearrangement uses TRBV6-1 and TRBJ2-1; a possible D gene is TRBD2 (6 bases). Trimming removed 1 base from V and 4 bases from J, with 11 bases in between. Per germline, CDR1 MNHNS and CDR2 SASEGT. The CDR3 spans 15 residues. CDR3 loop: CASSEVRGLYNEQFF. CDR3 DNA: TGTGCCAGCAGTGAAGTTCGGGGGTTATACAATGAGCAGTTCTTC.

This rearrangement joins TRBV6-5 to TRBJ1-5; D gene uncertain. Trimming took off 6 bases at V and 1 base at J, with 13 bases between the two ends. CDR1 MNHEY and CDR2 SVGAGI come from the germline V gene. There are 15 residues in the CDR3. The CDR3 reads CASSTTMGSNQPQHF. Written as DNA, the CDR3 is TGTGCCAGCAGCACTACCATGGGGAGCAATCAGCCCCAGCATTTT.

The J gene is TRBJ2-5, the V gene TRBV18; D unclear. This CDR3 comprises 11 residues. Germline loops: CDR1 KGHSH, CDR2 LQKENI. V was trimmed by 6 bases and J by 7 bases, leaving 9 bases between them. The CDR3 loop is CASSDVWTQYF. The DNA for the CDR3 is TGTGCCAGCTCGGACGTCTGGACCCAGTACTTC.

The rearrangement joins TRBV5-4 to TRBJ1-1; 11 bases are a match to TRBD1. Germline V gene lookup returns CDR1 SGHNT and CDR2 YYREEE (reference sequence). This CDR3 has 18 residues. Germline trimming cut 4 bases from V and 4 bases from J; bases unmatched to any gene: 15. CDR3 DNA: TGTGCCAGCAGCCCGATTCCGGGGACAGGGGGGAGTGGCACTGAAGCTTTCTTT. This codes for CASSPIPGTGGSGTEAFF.

The rearrangement joins TRBV6-5 to TRBJ1-3; no clear D gene. The germline V and J ends were trimmed by 3 bases and 1 base, with 7 bases remaining between them. Per germline, CDR1 MNHEY and CDR2 SVGAGI. The CDR3 runs 14 residues. The CDR3 nucleotides are TGTGCCAGCAGTTATACTGGGTCTGGAAACACCATATATTTT. It specifies CASSYTGSGNTIYF.

V usage is TRBV15 and J usage is TRBJ1-6, with D unclear. The CDR3 consists of 15 residues. Germline V lookup: CDR1 LNHNV, CDR2 YYDKDF (reference sequence). V lost 0 bases and J 0 bases, leaving 3 bases between the germline ends. The CDR3 region is CATSRDSSYNSPLHF. The CDR3 region has the DNA TGTGCCACCAGCAGAGATAGCTCCTATAATTCACCCCTCCACTTT.

This clone was found once. The chain links TRBV4-1 to TRBJ1-1; 7 nucleotides line up with TRBD1. Germline CDR1 and CDR2: MGHRA and YSYEKL. The CDR3 extends over 14 amino acids. The junction had 4 bases not matched to a gene; V was cut back by 1 base and J by 5 bases. The CDR3, as DNA: TGCGCCAGCAGCCAAGGACAGGGATGGACTGAAGCTTTCTTT. This codes for CASSQGQGWTEAFF.

The CDR3 bases are TGCGCCAGCAGCTTGGGGGACAGGGAAGGCAATCAGCCCCAGCATTTT. Translation: CASSLGDREGNQPQHF. V and J are TRBV5-1 and TRBJ1-5; TRBD1 agrees at 9 bases. The germline gives CDR1 SGHRS, CDR2 YFSETQ. V was clipped by 0 bases and J by 2 bases; unmatched bases: 3. This CDR3 has 16 residues.